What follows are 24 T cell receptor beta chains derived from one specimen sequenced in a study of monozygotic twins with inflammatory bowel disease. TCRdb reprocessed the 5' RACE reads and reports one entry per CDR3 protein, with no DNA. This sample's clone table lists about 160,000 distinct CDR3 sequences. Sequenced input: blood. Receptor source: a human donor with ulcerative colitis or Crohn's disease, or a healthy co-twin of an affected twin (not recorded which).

This chain's CDR3 is CASSSSGTPSGYTF. This chain connects TRBV18 to TRBJ1-2. The CDR3 is 14 residues long. The germline gives CDR1 KGHSH, CDR2 LQKENI.

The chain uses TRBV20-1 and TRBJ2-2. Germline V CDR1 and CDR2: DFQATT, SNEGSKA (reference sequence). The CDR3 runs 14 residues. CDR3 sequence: CSAQPSWGTGELFF.

The CDR3: CSVGTRDQPQHF. V usage is TRBV29-1 and J usage is TRBJ1-5; the TCRdb call, TRBD1, lacks DNA for checking. Germline V gene sequence: CDR1 SQVTM, CDR2 ANQGSEA. The CDR3 is 12 residues long.

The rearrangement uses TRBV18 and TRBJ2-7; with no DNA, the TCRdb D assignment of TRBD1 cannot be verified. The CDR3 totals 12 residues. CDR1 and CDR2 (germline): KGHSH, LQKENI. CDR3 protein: CASARDTYEQYF.

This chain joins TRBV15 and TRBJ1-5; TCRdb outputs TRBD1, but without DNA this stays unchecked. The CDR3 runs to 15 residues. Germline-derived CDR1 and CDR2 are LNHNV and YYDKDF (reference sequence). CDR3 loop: CATSGGTASNQPQHF.

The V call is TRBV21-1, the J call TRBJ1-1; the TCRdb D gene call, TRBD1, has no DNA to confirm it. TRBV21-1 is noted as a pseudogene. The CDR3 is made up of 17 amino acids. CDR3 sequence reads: CASSPQRDRVTKGEAFF.

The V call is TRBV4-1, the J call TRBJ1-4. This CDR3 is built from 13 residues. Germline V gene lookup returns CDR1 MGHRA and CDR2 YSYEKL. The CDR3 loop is CASSQTYVEKLFF.

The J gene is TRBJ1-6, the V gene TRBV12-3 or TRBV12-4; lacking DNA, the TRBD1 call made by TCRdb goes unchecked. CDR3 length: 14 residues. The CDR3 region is CASSLQGISSSLHF.

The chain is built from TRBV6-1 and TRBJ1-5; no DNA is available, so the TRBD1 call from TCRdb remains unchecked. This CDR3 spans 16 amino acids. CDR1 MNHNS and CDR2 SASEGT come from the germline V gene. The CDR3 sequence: CASSERGAASNQPQHF.

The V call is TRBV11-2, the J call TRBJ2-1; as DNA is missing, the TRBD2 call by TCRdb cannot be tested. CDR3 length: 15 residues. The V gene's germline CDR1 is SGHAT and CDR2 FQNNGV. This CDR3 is CASSLGASGLYEQFF. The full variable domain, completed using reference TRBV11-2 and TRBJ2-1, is EAGVAQSPRYKIIEKRQSVAFWCNPISGHATLYWYQQILGQGPKLLIQFQNNGVVDDSQLPKDRFSAERLKGVDSTLKIQPAKLEDSAVYLCASSLGASGLYEQFFGPGTRLTVL.

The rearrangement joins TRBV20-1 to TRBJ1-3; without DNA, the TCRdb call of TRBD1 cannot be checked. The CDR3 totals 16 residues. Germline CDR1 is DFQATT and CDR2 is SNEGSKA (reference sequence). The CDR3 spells CSAPGRAEVSGNTIYF.

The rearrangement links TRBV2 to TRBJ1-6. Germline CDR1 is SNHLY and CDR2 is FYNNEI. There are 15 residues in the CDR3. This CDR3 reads CASSAEQRGNSPLHF.

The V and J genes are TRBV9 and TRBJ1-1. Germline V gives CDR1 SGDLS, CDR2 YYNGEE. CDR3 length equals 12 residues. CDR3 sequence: CASSVGQGEAFF.

The CDR3 loop reads CSASRGTGNTIYF. The chain is built from TRBV20-1 and TRBJ1-3. This CDR3 has 13 residues. The V gene's germline CDR1 is DFQATT and CDR2 SNEGSKA (reference sequence).

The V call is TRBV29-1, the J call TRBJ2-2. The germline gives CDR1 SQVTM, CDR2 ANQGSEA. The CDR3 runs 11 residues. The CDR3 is CSAQNTGELFF.

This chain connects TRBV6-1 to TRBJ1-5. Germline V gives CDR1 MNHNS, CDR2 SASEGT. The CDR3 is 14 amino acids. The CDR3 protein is CASRKDGSNQPQHF.

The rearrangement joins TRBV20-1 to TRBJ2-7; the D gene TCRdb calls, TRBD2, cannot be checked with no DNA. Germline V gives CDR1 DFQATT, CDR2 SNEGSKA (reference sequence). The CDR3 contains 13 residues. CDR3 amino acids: CSAATSINYEQYF.

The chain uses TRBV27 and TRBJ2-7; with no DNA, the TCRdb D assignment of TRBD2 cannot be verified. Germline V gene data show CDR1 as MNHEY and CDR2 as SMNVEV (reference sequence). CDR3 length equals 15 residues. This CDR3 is CASSFFAGGPYEQYF.

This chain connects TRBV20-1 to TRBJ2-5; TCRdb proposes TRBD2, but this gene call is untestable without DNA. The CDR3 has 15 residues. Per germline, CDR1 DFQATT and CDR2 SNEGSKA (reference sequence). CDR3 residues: CSASISGSERETQYF.

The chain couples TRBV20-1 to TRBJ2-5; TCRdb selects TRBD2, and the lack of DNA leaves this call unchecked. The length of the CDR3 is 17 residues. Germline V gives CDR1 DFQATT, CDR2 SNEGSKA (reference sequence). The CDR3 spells CSAIIHGRNQVGETQYF.

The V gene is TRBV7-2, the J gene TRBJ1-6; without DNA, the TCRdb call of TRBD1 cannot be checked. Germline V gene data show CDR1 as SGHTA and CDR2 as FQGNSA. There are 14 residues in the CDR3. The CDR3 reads CASSLAREHSPLHF.

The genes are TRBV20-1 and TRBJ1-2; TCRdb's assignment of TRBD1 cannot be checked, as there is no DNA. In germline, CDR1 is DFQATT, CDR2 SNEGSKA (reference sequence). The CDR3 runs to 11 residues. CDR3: CSAPRDYGCTF.

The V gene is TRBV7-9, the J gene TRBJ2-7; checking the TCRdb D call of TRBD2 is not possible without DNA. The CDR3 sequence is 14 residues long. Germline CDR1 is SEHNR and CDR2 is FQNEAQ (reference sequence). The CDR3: CASSFGGNRYEQYF.

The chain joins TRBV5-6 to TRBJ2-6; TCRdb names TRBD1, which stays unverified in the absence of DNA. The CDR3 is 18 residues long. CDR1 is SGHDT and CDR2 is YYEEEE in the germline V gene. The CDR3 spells CASSLFNRVHSGANVLTF.